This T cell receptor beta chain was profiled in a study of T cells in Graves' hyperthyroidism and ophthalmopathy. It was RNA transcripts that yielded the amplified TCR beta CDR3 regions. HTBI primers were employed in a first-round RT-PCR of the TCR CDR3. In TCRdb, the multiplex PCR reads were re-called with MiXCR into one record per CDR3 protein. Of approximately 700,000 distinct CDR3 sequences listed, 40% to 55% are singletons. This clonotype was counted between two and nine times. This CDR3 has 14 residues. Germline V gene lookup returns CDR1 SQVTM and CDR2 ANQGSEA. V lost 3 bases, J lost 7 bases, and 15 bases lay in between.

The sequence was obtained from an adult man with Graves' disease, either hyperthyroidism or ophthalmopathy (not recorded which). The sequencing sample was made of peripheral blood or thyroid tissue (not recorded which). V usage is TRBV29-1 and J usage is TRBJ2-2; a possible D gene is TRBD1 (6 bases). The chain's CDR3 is CSVEGTSPIGELFF. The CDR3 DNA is TGCAGCGTTGAGGGGACATCCCCTATCGGGGAGCTGTTTTTT.